This record concerns one T cell receptor (beta chain) sequence. Antigen: not known. Without the conserved terminal phenylalanine or tryptophan, this CDR3 likely stems from a read error. It is unclear where the CDR3 begins or ends on the DNA, so no DNA is shown, and the CDR3 is as TCRdb lists it. TCRdb itself ran the PCR reads through MiXCR, one entry per CDR3 protein. The sample holds about 68,000 distinct CDR3 sequences, 15% to 20% seen once. The data originate from a study of molecular identifiers for immune sequencing clone quantification. About the research overall: In replicates, RNA taken from about 19,000 or 110,000 naive CD8 cells was divided five ways, and four portions underwent sequencing.

Naive CD8 T cells were FACS-sorted by CD8+CD4-CCR7+CD45RA+ markers. Notes on the study in general: Whereas clones above 20 RNA copies held under 1% of naive-cell molecules, they held over 97% of effector molecules.

15 amino acids form the CDR3, both terminal residues included. The gene calls are TRBV21-1 and TRBJ2-7; the table calls TRBD1, which could not be checked here. TRBV21-1 is tagged as a pseudogene. The TCR sequence derives from a human donor in good health. Some libraries in this study had Jurkat cell RNA spiked in. The material sequenced was naive CD8+ T cells from blood, with Jurkat cell RNA spiked in. Subset noted: FACS-sorted CD8+CD4-CCR7+CD45RA+ naive T cells. The CDR3 sequence: CASRDRIWECSEQYL.